Described below is a single T cell receptor (beta chain) sequence and its context. V lost 3 bases and J lost 3, with 12 bases in between. CDR1 is LNHDA and CDR2 is SQIVND in the germline V gene (reference sequence). The CDR3 extends over 15 amino acids. TCRdb keeps only in-frame clones here, not all; method: immunoSEQ multiplex PCR. The sample includes 250,000 to 350,000 clones, roughly 82% of them seen just once. This sample is part of a study of blood T cell repertoires in COVID-19. Sample: peripheral blood. The chain has TRBV19 and TRBJ1-5; possibly TRBD1 for D (5 bases). The receptor was isolated from a woman aged 45-65 years with acute or convalescent COVID-19. The CDR3 nucleotides read TGTGCCAGTAGTATCGCCAGGGTCCTCAATCAGCCCCAGCATTTT. Translating gives CASSIARVLNQPQHF.